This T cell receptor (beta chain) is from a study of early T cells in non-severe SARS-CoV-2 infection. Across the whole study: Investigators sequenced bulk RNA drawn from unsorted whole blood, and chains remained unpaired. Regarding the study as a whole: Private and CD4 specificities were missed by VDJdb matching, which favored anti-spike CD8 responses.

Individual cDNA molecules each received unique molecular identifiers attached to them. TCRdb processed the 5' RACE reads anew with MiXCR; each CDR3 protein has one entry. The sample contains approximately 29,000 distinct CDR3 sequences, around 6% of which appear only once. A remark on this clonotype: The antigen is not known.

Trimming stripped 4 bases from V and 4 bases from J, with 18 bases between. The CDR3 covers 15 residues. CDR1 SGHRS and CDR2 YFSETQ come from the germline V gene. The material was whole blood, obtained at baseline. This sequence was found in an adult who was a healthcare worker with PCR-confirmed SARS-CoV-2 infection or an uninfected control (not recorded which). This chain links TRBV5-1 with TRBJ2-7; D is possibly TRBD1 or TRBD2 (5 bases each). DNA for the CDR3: TGCGCCAGCAGCGGTGGACACTCGACTAATTACGAGCAGTACTTC. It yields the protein CASSGGHSTNYEQYF.